These T cell receptor beta chains were read from a single sample in a study of cytomegalovirus exposure and HLA in healthy donors. Sequencing used immunoSEQ multiplex PCR; TCRdb keeps in-frame clones, though not all of them. The table records more than 95,000 clones, more than 70% of them present only once. Sequencing was performed on PBMCs. The receptors derive from a man aged 25-45 years in good health and CMV-seronegative. CDR3s include the opening cysteine and the closing phenylalanine or tryptophan. Fields, in order: J gene, D gene, V gene, clone size, CDR3 DNA, CDR3 protein. The D gene is left open where the match is weak. Clone size is stated in some rows and not others, as once, few, many or a class when expanded.

j_gene: TRBJ1-1; d_gene: NA; v_gene: TRBV7-8; abundance: NA; CDR3nt: TGTGCCAGCAGCTTAAGGGGAGGGGATCGGACTGAAGCTTTCTTT; CDR3aa: CASSLRGGDRTEAFF
j_gene: TRBJ2-1; d_gene: TRBD2; v_gene: TRBV19; abundance: NA; CDR3nt: TGTGCCAGTAGTATAGATGGGCCAGCGGGGGGGGACAATGAGCAGTTCTTC; CDR3aa: CASSIDGPAGGDNEQFF
j_gene: TRBJ1-6; d_gene: TRBD1; v_gene: TRBV4-1; abundance: NA; CDR3nt: TGCGCCAGCAGCCAAGGGGCAGGGGGTTCACCCCTCCACTTT; CDR3aa: CASSQGAGGSPLHF
j_gene: TRBJ1-5; d_gene: TRBD1; v_gene: TRBV4-1; abundance: NA; CDR3nt: TGCGCCAGCAGCCAAGTCGTTATACAGGGGGCGAGCAATCAGCCCCAGCATTTT; CDR3aa: CASSQVVIQGASNQPQHF
j_gene: TRBJ1-2; d_gene: NA; v_gene: TRBV11-2; abundance: NA; CDR3nt: TGTGCCAGCAGCTTAGTTTACTTATCTGGCTACACCTTC; CDR3aa: CASSLVYLSGYTF
j_gene: TRBJ1-2; d_gene: NA; v_gene: TRBV6-1; abundance: NA; CDR3nt: TGTGCCAGCAGTGATTCGGGGGAGTGGAGAAGCTATGGCTACACCTTC; CDR3aa: CASSDSGEWRSYGYTF
j_gene: TRBJ1-5; d_gene: NA; v_gene: TRBV6-1; abundance: NA; CDR3nt: TGTGCCAGCCAGAGGTCAGGGCGGAATCAGCCCCAGCATTTT; CDR3aa: CASQRSGRNQPQHF
j_gene: TRBJ2-7; d_gene: NA; v_gene: TRBV27; abundance: NA; CDR3nt: TGTGCCAGCAGTGGGGGAGGTCGTCAGTACTTC; CDR3aa: CASSGGGRQYF
j_gene: TRBJ1-6; d_gene: TRBD1; v_gene: TRBV6-5; abundance: NA; CDR3nt: TGTGCCAGCAGCCTAGGACAGGGGCTCTTTTCACCCCTCCACTTT; CDR3aa: CASSLGQGLFSPLHF
j_gene: TRBJ2-7; d_gene: NA; v_gene: TRBV6-6; abundance: NA; CDR3nt: TGTGCCAGCAGTAATTACGAGCAGTACTTC; CDR3aa: CASSNYEQYF
j_gene: TRBJ2-5; d_gene: NA; v_gene: TRBV18; abundance: NA; CDR3nt: TGTGCCAGCTCACCACAGGCAGGCTTCCAAGAGACCCAGTACTTC; CDR3aa: CASSPQAGFQETQYF
j_gene: TRBJ2-7; d_gene: TRBD1; v_gene: TRBV7-2; abundance: few; CDR3nt: TGTGCCAGCAGCCAAGGGGGACAGAGCTCCTACGAGCAGTACTTC; CDR3aa: CASSQGGQSSYEQYF
j_gene: TRBJ2-7; d_gene: NA; v_gene: TRBV11-3; abundance: NA; CDR3nt: TGTGCCAGCAGCTTAAGGTGTAGGAGCTCCTACGAGCAGTACTTC; CDR3aa: CASSLRCRSSYEQYF
j_gene: TRBJ1-2; d_gene: TRBD1; v_gene: TRBV5-4; abundance: NA; CDR3nt: TGTGCCAGCAGCTCGACAGGGGGTTATGGCTACACCTTC; CDR3aa: CASSSTGGYGYTF
j_gene: TRBJ2-7; d_gene: TRBD2; v_gene: TRBV11-2; abundance: NA; CDR3nt: TGTGCCAGCAGCTCGGGACTAGCGGCATCCTACGAGCAGTACTTC; CDR3aa: CASSSGLAASYEQYF
j_gene: TRBJ1-6; d_gene: NA; v_gene: TRBV4-3; abundance: NA; CDR3nt: TGCGCCAGCAGCCAAGATGGGAGGGAGTCACCCCTCCACTTT; CDR3aa: CASSQDGRESPLHF
j_gene: TRBJ2-7; d_gene: NA; v_gene: TRBV5-4; abundance: NA; CDR3nt: TGTGCCAGCAGCTTGGAGGGGTGGAACGTCTACGAGCAGTACTTC; CDR3aa: CASSLEGWNVYEQYF
j_gene: TRBJ2-2; d_gene: TRBD2; v_gene: TRBV18; abundance: NA; CDR3nt: TGTGCCAGCTCATCGAGCGGGGTGAACACCGGGGAGCTGTTTTTT; CDR3aa: CASSSSGVNTGELFF
j_gene: TRBJ2-3; d_gene: TRBD2; v_gene: TRBV7-2; abundance: NA; CDR3nt: TGTGCCAGCAGCACCGGGGGGGGGTACACAGATACGCAGTATTTT; CDR3aa: CASSTGGGYTDTQYF
j_gene: TRBJ1-5; d_gene: NA; v_gene: TRBV7-8; abundance: NA; CDR3nt: TGTGCCAGCAGCCCTCGGCGGGGGACTGTCAATCAGCCCCAGCATTTT; CDR3aa: CASSPRRGTVNQPQHF
j_gene: TRBJ2-1; d_gene: TRBD2; v_gene: TRBV19; abundance: NA; CDR3nt: TGTGCCAGTAGTATTCGTCTTGCGGGGGGGCTCAATGAGCAGTTCTTC; CDR3aa: CASSIRLAGGLNEQFF
j_gene: TRBJ1-1; d_gene: TRBD1; v_gene: TRBV11-2; abundance: NA; CDR3nt: TGTGCCAGCAGCTTGACAGGGGACGACACTGAAGCTTTCTTT; CDR3aa: CASSLTGDDTEAFF
j_gene: TRBJ2-1; d_gene: TRBD2; v_gene: TRBV10-2; abundance: NA; CDR3nt: TGCGCCAGCAGTGGAAATCTACTAGCGGGGGGGCCGGAGTTCTTC; CDR3aa: CASSGNLLAGGPEFF
j_gene: TRBJ2-7; d_gene: NA; v_gene: TRBV25-1; abundance: NA; CDR3nt: TGTGCCAGCAGTGAACACAGGGTGAACGGCTACGAGCAGTACTTC; CDR3aa: CASSEHRVNGYEQYF
j_gene: TRBJ1-2; d_gene: TRBD1; v_gene: TRBV7-3; abundance: NA; CDR3nt: TGTGCCAGCAGCTTAAACCGGGGACAGGGCGATGGCTACACCTTC; CDR3aa: CASSLNRGQGDGYTF
j_gene: TRBJ2-5; d_gene: NA; v_gene: TRBV5-1; abundance: NA; CDR3nt: TGCGCCAGCAGCTTGTTAACAGATCAAGAGACCCAGTACTTC; CDR3aa: CASSLLTDQETQYF
j_gene: TRBJ2-7; d_gene: TRBD2; v_gene: TRBV6-4; abundance: NA; CDR3nt: TGTGCCAGCAAACTAAGCGGGGGGCTACACTACGAGCAGTACTTC; CDR3aa: CASKLSGGLHYEQYF
j_gene: TRBJ2-5; d_gene: NA; v_gene: TRBV29-1; abundance: NA; CDR3nt: TGCAGCGTTGAGGCAGGTCAAGGAGAGACCCAGTACTTC; CDR3aa: CSVEAGQGETQYF
j_gene: TRBJ2-3; d_gene: TRBD2; v_gene: TRBV13; abundance: NA; CDR3nt: TGTGCCAGCAGCTTACGAGCGGGGGGCCTCACAGATACGCAGTATTTT; CDR3aa: CASSLRAGGLTDTQYF
j_gene: TRBJ1-6; d_gene: TRBD1; v_gene: TRBV28; abundance: NA; CDR3nt: TGTGCCAGCAGTCCCCGGACAGGCTATAGCTCCTATAATTCACCCCTCCACTTT; CDR3aa: CASSPRTGYSSYNSPLHF
j_gene: TRBJ2-3; d_gene: NA; v_gene: TRBV10-3; abundance: NA; CDR3nt: TGTGCCATCAGTGAGTCGATAGGGGTCAGTTCTGGTCTGTATTTT; CDR3aa: CAISESIGVSSGLYF
j_gene: TRBJ1-3; d_gene: NA; v_gene: TRBV21-1; abundance: few; CDR3nt: TGTGCCTCCTTTAGGGGTCTAACTGGAAACACCATATATTTT; CDR3aa: CASFRGLTGNTIYF
j_gene: TRBJ2-7; d_gene: NA; v_gene: TRBV7-6; abundance: few; CDR3nt: TGTGCCAGCAGCCCTCAGGGCGTTCCCAAGAGCTCCTACGAGCAGTACTTC; CDR3aa: CASSPQGVPKSSYEQYF
j_gene: TRBJ1-1; d_gene: NA; v_gene: TRBV5-1; abundance: NA; CDR3nt: TGCGCCAGCAGCTGGGATAAAACAGGCTTGAACACTGAAGCTTTCTTT; CDR3aa: CASSWDKTGLNTEAFF
j_gene: TRBJ1-2; d_gene: TRBD1; v_gene: TRBV6-1; abundance: NA; CDR3nt: TGTGCCAGCAGGTCTCCGGACAGGGGTGCCTATGGCTACACCTTC; CDR3aa: CASRSPDRGAYGYTF
j_gene: TRBJ2-7; d_gene: TRBD1; v_gene: TRBV14; abundance: NA; CDR3nt: TGTGCCAGCAGAAGGACAGGGGTTGGCGAGCAGTACTTC; CDR3aa: CASRRTGVGEQYF
j_gene: TRBJ1-4; d_gene: TRBD1; v_gene: TRBV6-5; abundance: NA; CDR3nt: TGTGCCAGCAGTTACGGACAGGGGGGAGGGAAACTGTTTTTT; CDR3aa: CASSYGQGGGKLFF
j_gene: TRBJ2-7; d_gene: TRBD2; v_gene: TRBV5-4; abundance: NA; CDR3nt: TGTGCCAGCAGCTTGTTAGGACTAGACTCCAACGAGCAGTACTTC; CDR3aa: CASSLLGLDSNEQYF
j_gene: TRBJ2-1; d_gene: TRBD2; v_gene: TRBV7-3; abundance: NA; CDR3nt: TGTGCCAGCAGCTCGGGACTAGCGGGGGGGCCGTACAATGAGCAGTTCTTC; CDR3aa: CASSSGLAGGPYNEQFF
j_gene: TRBJ1-1; d_gene: NA; v_gene: TRBV18; abundance: once; CDR3nt: TGTGCCAGCCAGGGGTGGAACACTGAAGCTTTCTTT; CDR3aa: CASQGWNTEAFF
j_gene: TRBJ1-6; d_gene: NA; v_gene: TRBV6-5; abundance: NA; CDR3nt: TGTGCCAGCAGTTACTCGAGGCAGGGTAATTCACCCCTCCACTTT; CDR3aa: CASSYSRQGNSPLHF
j_gene: TRBJ2-1; d_gene: TRBD2; v_gene: TRBV7-3; abundance: NA; CDR3nt: TGTGCCAGCAGCACCGGTAGGACTAGCGGGGGTATAGGGCAGTTCTTC; CDR3aa: CASSTGRTSGGIGQFF
j_gene: TRBJ2-7; d_gene: TRBD2; v_gene: TRBV10-3; abundance: few; CDR3nt: TGTGCCATCAGCCCACCAACGGGGGGATCCTACGAGCAGTACTTC; CDR3aa: CAISPPTGGSYEQYF
j_gene: TRBJ1-3; d_gene: NA; v_gene: TRBV4-2; abundance: once; CDR3nt: TGTGCCAGCAGCCAAGAGCGGGGTCGCCGCTCTGGAAACACCATATATTTT; CDR3aa: CASSQERGRRSGNTIYF
j_gene: TRBJ1-3; d_gene: NA; v_gene: TRBV6-6; abundance: NA; CDR3nt: TGTGCCAGCAGTTCCGTGGGGCACGACACTGGAAACACCATATATTTT; CDR3aa: CASSSVGHDTGNTIYF
j_gene: TRBJ2-7; d_gene: TRBD2; v_gene: TRBV7-6; abundance: NA; CDR3nt: TGTGCCAGCAGCTCGCTTCTAGCGGGGGGGCCGTACGAGCAGTACTTC; CDR3aa: CASSSLLAGGPYEQYF
j_gene: TRBJ1-5; d_gene: NA; v_gene: TRBV28; abundance: few; CDR3nt: TGTGCCAGCAGAACAACCCGGGACGGGGGGTTCTCGGCCCAGCATTTT; CDR3aa: CASRTTRDGGFSAQHF
j_gene: TRBJ2-3; d_gene: NA; v_gene: TRBV4-3; abundance: NA; CDR3nt: TGCGCCAGCAGCCAAGATCGGGGAGCCACACCCCCAGATACGCAGTATTTT; CDR3aa: CASSQDRGATPPDTQYF
j_gene: TRBJ1-6; d_gene: TRBD1; v_gene: TRBV19; abundance: NA; CDR3nt: TGTGCCAGTAGTCTCTGGACAGGGGGCAATTCACCCCTCCACTTT; CDR3aa: CASSLWTGGNSPLHF
j_gene: TRBJ2-7; d_gene: NA; v_gene: TRBV7-9; abundance: few; CDR3nt: TGTGCCAGTAGCTTGACAGTAAACGAGCAGTACTTC; CDR3aa: CASSLTVNEQYF
j_gene: TRBJ1-1; d_gene: NA; v_gene: TRBV1; abundance: NA; CDR3nt: TGCACCAGCAGCCAAGACGGGACACCTGAAGCTTTCTTT; CDR3aa: CTSSQDGTPEAFF